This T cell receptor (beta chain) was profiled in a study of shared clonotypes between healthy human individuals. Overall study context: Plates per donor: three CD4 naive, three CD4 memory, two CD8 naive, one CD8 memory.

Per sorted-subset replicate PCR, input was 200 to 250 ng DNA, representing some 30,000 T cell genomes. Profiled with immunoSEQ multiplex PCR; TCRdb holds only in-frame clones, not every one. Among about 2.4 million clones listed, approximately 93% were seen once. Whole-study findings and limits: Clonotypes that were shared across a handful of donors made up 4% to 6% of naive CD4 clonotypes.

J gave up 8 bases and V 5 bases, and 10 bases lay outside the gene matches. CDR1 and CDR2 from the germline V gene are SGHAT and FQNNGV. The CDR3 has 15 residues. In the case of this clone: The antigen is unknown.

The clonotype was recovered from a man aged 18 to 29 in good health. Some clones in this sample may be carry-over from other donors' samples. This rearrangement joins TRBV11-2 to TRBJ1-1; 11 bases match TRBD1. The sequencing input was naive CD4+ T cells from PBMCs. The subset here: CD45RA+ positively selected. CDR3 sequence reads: CASSLKGQGASEAFF. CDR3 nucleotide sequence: TGTGCCAGCAGCCTCAAAGGACAGGGGGCTTCGGAAGCTTTCTTT.